The 9 T cell receptor beta chains reported below all come from one sample, sequenced in a study of blood T cell repertoires in COVID-19. Profiled with immunoSEQ multiplex PCR; TCRdb holds only in-frame clones, not every one. The table has more than 70,000 clones, 85% seen once. The specimen was peripheral blood. The source is a man aged 60 to 75 with acute or convalescent COVID-19.

The rearrangement joins TRBV3-1 (or the pseudogene TRBV3-2) to TRBJ2-1, with a weak D call TRBD2 (6 bases). V dropped 0 bases and J dropped 13 bases, with 10 bases sitting between them. The CDR3 sequence is 12 residues long. Germline V CDR1 and CDR2: LGHDT, YNNKEL (reference sequence). DNA of the CDR3: TGTGCCAGCAGCCAAGATTGGAGGGAACAGTTCTTC. Protein: CASSQDWREQFF.

The rearrangement uses TRBV5-6 and TRBJ2-5; 7 positions agree with TRBD1. The CDR3 is made up of 16 amino acids. V lost 5 bases and J lost 3; bases outside the gene matches: 13. Germline lookup yields CDR1 SGHDT and CDR2 YYEEEE. CDR3 coding DNA: TGTGCCAGCAGGACGGATGGACAGGCGATTAAAGAGACCCAGTACTTC. The encoded protein is CASRTDGQAIKETQYF.

The CDR3 DNA sequence: TGTGCTAGTGGTTTGGTTGGAGGGCATCAGCCCCAGCATTTT. This gives the protein CASGLVGGHQPQHF. The J gene is TRBJ1-5, the V gene TRBV12-5, with D unresolved. This CDR3 contains 14 residues. V dropped 0 bases and J dropped 5 bases, with 8 bases sitting between them. Germline values: CDR1 LGHNT, CDR2 FRNRAP.

J is TRBJ2-2 and V is TRBV18; 9 bases map to TRBD2. Germline values: CDR1 KGHSH, CDR2 LQKENI. The CDR3 runs to 15 residues. Trimming removed 6 bases from V and 1 base from J; junction bases left unmatched: 3. The CDR3 sequence: CASSQTSGNTGELFF. CDR3 DNA: TGTGCCAGCTCGCAGACTAGCGGGAACACCGGGGAGCTGTTTTTT.

CDR3 in amino acids: CASSVGGTEPKETQYF. In DNA form, the CDR3 reads TGTGCCAGCAGCGTAGGGGGGACAGAACCAAAAGAGACCCAGTACTTC. The chain combines TRBV9 with TRBJ2-5; the match to TRBD1 covers 7 bases. This CDR3 has 16 residues. The V and J ends lost 0 bases and 3 bases, in that order; junction bases with no gene match: 8. The germline V gene encodes CDR1 SGDLS and CDR2 YYNGEE.

This clone was seen only once. The CDR3 sequence is CASSLYGANTGELFF. In nucleotides, the CDR3 is TGTGCCAGCAGCTTGTACGGGGCGAACACCGGGGAGCTGTTTTTT. The V call is TRBV5-5, the J call TRBJ2-2; D is possibly TRBD2 (5 bases). The germline gives CDR1 SGHKS, CDR2 YYEKEE (reference sequence). The CDR3 has 15 amino acids. Trimming removed 1 base from V and 0 bases from J, with 7 bases in between.

The chain couples TRBV6-1 to TRBJ2-2, with D perhaps matching TRBD1 (6 bases). V shed 2 bases and J shed 8 bases, with 12 bases lying between them. The V gene's germline CDR1 is MNHNS and CDR2 SASEGT. This CDR3 is 14 amino acids long. The CDR3 DNA reads TGTGCCAGCAGTGAACAGGGGAGTGGTGGGGAGCTGTTTTTT. Its translation is CASSEQGSGGELFF.

The chain uses TRBV19 and TRBJ2-3; 8 bases line up with TRBD1. J gave up 1 base and V 4 bases, and 1 base lay outside the gene matches. Germline V gene sequence: CDR1 LNHDA, CDR2 SQIVND (reference sequence). CDR3 length: 14 residues. The CDR3 protein is CASSTQGGTDTQYF. DNA of the CDR3: TGTGCCAGTAGTACACAGGGGGGCACAGATACGCAGTATTTT.

The chain uses TRBV19 and TRBJ1-2, with a tentative D call TRBD1 (6 bases). Germline CDR1 and CDR2: LNHDA and SQIVND (reference sequence). The CDR3 length is 12 residues. The ends were cut back, 6 bases at V and 4 bases at J, with 9 bases in the middle. CDR3 protein: CASRIQGYGYTF. The CDR3 DNA reads TGTGCCAGTAGGATACAGGGCTATGGCTACACCTTC.